The entry below gives a single T cell receptor (beta chain) sequence along with its context. The antigen remains unidentified. Treatment here: oral pan-JAK inhibitor, 5-10 mg twice daily. The data were taken from a study of CD8+ T cells in alopecia areata. Across the study: Twice a day, 5 to 10 mg of oral tofacitinib was administered to treated patients.

Study observations and caveats: Lesional scalp displayed greater clonality than normal scalp, most notably in alopecia totalis/universalis. Normal skin's resident alphabeta T cells are also sequenced in scalp samples.

CDR3 length: 14 amino acids. Germline CDR1 reads SGHNT; CDR2 reads YYREEE (reference sequence). J gave up 0 bases and V 4 bases, and 4 bases lay outside the gene matches. As the sequencing template, cDNA was produced by extracting RNA and reverse transcribing it. The assay was immunoSEQ multiplex PCR, and TCRdb's table has in-frame clones only and misses some. The sample has approximately 210,000 clones, approximately 72% seen once. The V call is TRBV5-4, the J call TRBJ2-7; TRBD2 matches at 7 bases. Sequences were derived from CD4+ T cells sorted from blood, sampled around week 42, from a patient treated with tofacitinib. This TCR derives from a human donor with alopecia areata. Written as DNA, the CDR3 is TGTGCCAGCAGCCCAGGACTAGGCTCCTACGAGCAGTACTTC. Its protein is CASSPGLGSYEQYF. The variable domain in full, with the rest retrieved from reference TRBV5-4 and TRBJ2-7, is ETGVTQSPTHLIKTRGQQVTLRCSSQSGHNTVSWYQQALGQGPQFIFQYYREEENGRGNFPPRFSGLQFPNYSSELNVNALELDDSALYLCASSPGLGSYEQYFGPGTRLTVT.